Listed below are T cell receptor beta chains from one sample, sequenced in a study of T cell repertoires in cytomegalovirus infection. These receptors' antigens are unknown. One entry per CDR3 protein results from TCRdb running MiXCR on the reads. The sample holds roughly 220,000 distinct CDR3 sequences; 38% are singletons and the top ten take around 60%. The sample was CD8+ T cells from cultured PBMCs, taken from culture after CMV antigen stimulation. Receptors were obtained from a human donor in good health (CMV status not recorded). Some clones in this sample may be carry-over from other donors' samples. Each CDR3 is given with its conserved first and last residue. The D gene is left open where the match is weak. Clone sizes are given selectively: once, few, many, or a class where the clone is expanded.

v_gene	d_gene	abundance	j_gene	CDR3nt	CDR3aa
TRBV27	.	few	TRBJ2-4	TGTGCCAGCAAGCCCCCGGGGTTAGCCAAAAACATTCAGTACTTC	CASKPPGLAKNIQYF
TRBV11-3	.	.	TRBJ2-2	TGTGCCAGCAGCCCGGGGGCAAGGGTGGACTTGGGGACCGGGGAGCTGTTTTTT	CASSPGARVDLGTGELFF
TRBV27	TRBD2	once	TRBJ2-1	TGTGCCAGCAGTTTATCAACTAGCGGGAATGTCTACAATGAGCAGTTCTTC	CASSLSTSGNVYNEQFF
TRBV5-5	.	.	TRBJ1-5	TGTGCCAGCAGCTTGCGACTGGAAGTGGACCAGCCCCAGCATTTT	CASSLRLEVDQPQHF
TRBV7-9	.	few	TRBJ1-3	TGTGCCAGCAGCCCAGGGAGGGGAAGCTCTGGAAACACCATATATTTT	CASSPGRGSSGNTIYF
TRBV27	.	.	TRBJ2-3	TGTGCCAGCAGTTTATCAGGGTCCCTAGCAGATACGCAGTATTTT	CASSLSGSLADTQYF
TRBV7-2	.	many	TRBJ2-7	TGTGCCAGCAGCTTAGGGGAGATCTACGAGCAGTACTTC	CASSLGEIYEQYF
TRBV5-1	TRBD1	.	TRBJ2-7	TGCGCCAGCAGCTTGGGGGACAGTCCCTCCTACGAGCAGTACTTC	CASSLGDSPSYEQYF
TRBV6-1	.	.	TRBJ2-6	TGTGCCACCCCCCAGGCTCTCTCTGGGGCCAACGTCCTGACTTTC	CATPQALSGANVLTF
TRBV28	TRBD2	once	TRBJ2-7	TGTGCCAGCACCCTGGGGAGGGGATCCATCGAGCAGTACTTC	CASTLGRGSIEQYF
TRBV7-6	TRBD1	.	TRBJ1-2	TGTGCCAGCAGCACCGGGACAGGGGGAATTTTCTATGGCTACACCTTC	CASSTGTGGIFYGYTF
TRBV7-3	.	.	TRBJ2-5	TGTGCCAGCAGCTTAAGGAGGGGGGGAGAAGAGACCCAGTACTTC	CASSLRRGGEETQYF
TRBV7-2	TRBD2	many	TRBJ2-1	TGTGCCAGCAGCCGCGCGGGGGGCCGCTACAATGAGCAGTTCTTC	CASSRAGGRYNEQFF
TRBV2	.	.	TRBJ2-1	TGTGCCAGCAGTAGGGAGCGGAGCTCCTACAATGAGCAGTTCTTC	CASSRERSSYNEQFF
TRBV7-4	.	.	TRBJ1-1	TGTGCCAGCAGCTTAGGCGGTACCCAGAACACTGAAGCTTTCTTT	CASSLGGTQNTEAFF
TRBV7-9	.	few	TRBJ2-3	TGTGCCAGCAGCCCCCTCGTGAGGGCCGCAGATACGCAGTATTTT	CASSPLVRAADTQYF
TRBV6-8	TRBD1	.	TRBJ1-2	TGTGCCAGCACGGAGGGGGCTAGGGGCTACACCTTC	CASTEGARGYTF
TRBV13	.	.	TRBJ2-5	TGTGCCAGCAGCCAGCGGGACCAAGAGACCCAGTACTTC	CASSQRDQETQYF
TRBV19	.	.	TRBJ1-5	TGTGCCAGTAGGCGGGCCGGATCTGATCAGCCCCAGCATTTT	CASRRAGSDQPQHF
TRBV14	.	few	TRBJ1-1	TGTGCCAGCAGCCAATCTGCCGGGGGCACTGAAGCTTTCTTT	CASSQSAGGTEAFF
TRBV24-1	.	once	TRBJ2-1	TGTGCCACCAGTGATTTGCATTCGACAGGTCCCAATGAGCAGTTCTTC	CATSDLHSTGPNEQFF
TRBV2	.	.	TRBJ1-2	TGTGCCAGCAGTGAAACTTTGGGAGGCTACACCTTC	CASSETLGGYTF